The 24 T cell receptor beta chains given below trace back to one sample, sequenced in a study of CD8 T cells in ankylosing spondylitis. General study findings and limits: There was a TCR beta motif, made of several highly homologous variants, that appeared characteristic of ankylosing spondylitis blood.

TCRdb itself ran the 5' RACE reads through MiXCR, one entry per CDR3 protein. In the table there are about 500,000 distinct CDR3 sequences, under 5.5% of which are singletons. The antigens of these receptors remain unknown. The sequencing sample was made of blood, either unsorted or a sorted T cell fraction (not recorded which). These receptors were collected from a male donor with ankylosing spondylitis.

This clonotype was detected ten times or more. The chain uses TRBV2 and TRBJ1-2; D not certain. Germline lookup yields CDR1 SNHLY and CDR2 FYNNEI. The CDR3 has 15 amino acids. The V gene lost 5 bases and the J gene lost 8 bases, with 21 bases spanning the gap. The CDR3 nucleotides read TGTGCCAGCAGTCCACACGACCACCCAGGTTACGGCTACACCTTC. Its protein is CASSPHDHPGYGYTF.

This clonotype came up many times. The chain carries TRBV15 and TRBJ2-3; D not resolved. Germline values: CDR1 LNHNV, CDR2 YYDKDF (reference sequence). V dropped 1 base and J dropped 5 bases, with 7 bases sitting between them. This CDR3 region has 13 residues. Here the CDR3 DNA reads TGTGCCACCAGCAGAGCCGCCCGAGATACGCAGTATTTT. This translates into CATSRAARDTQYF.

The chain is built from TRBV7-9 and TRBJ2-1; 11 nucleotides line up with TRBD2. CDR3 length equals 17 residues. Per the germline V gene, CDR1 is SEHNR and CDR2 is FQNEAQ (reference sequence). V dropped 0 bases and J dropped 8; count of bases not matched to a gene: 9. The CDR3 bases are TGTGCCAGCAGCTTAGCGCCCCTAGCGGGGGGTAAAGATGAGCAGTTCTTC. Amino acid sequence: CASSLAPLAGGKDEQFF.

This clonotype came up many times. The chain combines TRBV20-1 with TRBJ2-2, with D tentatively TRBD1 (6 bases). CDR3 length equals 13 residues. Germline-derived CDR1 and CDR2 are DFQATT and SNEGSKA (reference sequence). V lost 4 bases and J 6 bases, leaving 12 bases between the germline ends. The CDR3 DNA is TGCAGTGCTACCCTACAGGGCCCCGGGGAGCTGTTTTTT. Residues: CSATLQGPGELFF.

The sample holds many counts of this clonotype. In nucleotides, the CDR3 is TGCAGTGCTAGAGCGCGGCGGACGTGGGAGCAGTACTTC. Translation: CSARARRTWEQYF. The chain carries TRBV20-1 and TRBJ2-7; D unresolved. Deletions cut 1 base from V and 7 bases from J, with 14 bases between. CDR1 and CDR2 (germline): DFQATT, SNEGSKA (reference sequence). This CDR3 contains 13 residues.

This clonotype was seen many times. This rearrangement joins TRBV12-3 or TRBV12-4 to TRBJ2-2; possible D gene TRBD1, 6 bases. CDR3 size: 14 residues. Trimming removed 5 bases from V and 4 bases from J, with 11 bases in between. CDR3 nucleotides: TGTGCCAGCAGTCAAACAGGGCTCACCGGGGAGCTGTTTTTT. Protein sequence: CASSQTGLTGELFF.

This clonotype occurred many times. The chain joins TRBV5-1 to TRBJ1-1; D is unresolved. CDR1 SGHRS and CDR2 YFSETQ come from the germline V gene. Trimming shortened V by 5 bases and J by 0 bases, and 14 bases separated the two germline ends. The CDR3 has 15 amino acids. CDR3 in amino acids: CASSSGPHLNTEAFF. CDR3 DNA sequence: TGCGCCAGCAGTTCCGGCCCCCATCTGAACACTGAAGCTTTCTTT.

This clonotype was seen repeatedly, ten times or more. CDR3 loop: CASSKAGRHSPLHF. The CDR3 nucleotides are TGTGCCAGCAGTAAGGCGGGTAGGCATTCACCCCTCCACTTT. V is TRBV6-1 and J is TRBJ1-6; D not certain. The CDR3 spans 14 residues. Germline V lookup: CDR1 MNHNS, CDR2 SASEGT. The V end was cut by 5 bases, the J end by 8 bases, with 13 bases between.

Ten or more counts support this clonotype. This chain connects TRBV28 to TRBJ2-1; D possibly corresponds to TRBD2 (6 bases). The V gene lost 2 bases and the J gene lost 4 bases, with 18 bases spanning the gap. Germline V gene sequence: CDR1 MDHEN, CDR2 SYDVKM. CDR3 length: 17 residues. The CDR3, as DNA: TGTGCCAGCAGTTTAACCCCTTTCCGGGGGATATACAATGAGCAGTTCTTC. Amino acids: CASSLTPFRGIYNEQFF. The complete variable domain, with remaining parts taken from reference TRBV28 and TRBJ2-1, reads DVKVTQSSRYLVKRTGEKVFLECVQDMDHENMFWYRQDPGLGLRLIYFSYDVKMKEKGDIPEGYSVSREKKERFSLILESASTNQTSMYLCASSLTPFRGIYNEQFFGPGTRLTVL.

This clonotype was counted many times. The J gene is TRBJ2-7, the V gene TRBV11-1, with D perhaps matching TRBD2 (6 bases). Germline V gene sequence: CDR1 SGHAT, CDR2 FQDESV (reference sequence). With 4 bases removed from V and 4 bases from J, the gap between germline ends came to 8 bases. This CDR3 is 12 amino acids long. The CDR3 region has the DNA TGTGCCAGCAGCTACCGGGAGTACGAGCAGTACTTC. This encodes CASSYREYEQYF.

This clonotype was detected many times. The V and J genes are TRBV19 and TRBJ2-1; D might be TRBD2 (6 bases). This CDR3 region has 10 residues. Between the trimmed V and J ends, which lost 8 bases and 11 bases, there was a span of 10 bases. CDR1 is LNHDA, CDR2 SQIVND, per germline (reference sequence). This CDR3 reads CASRGTQQFF. The CDR3 DNA reads as TGTGCCAGTCGTGGGACTCAGCAGTTCTTC.

This clonotype showed up many times. V usage is TRBV12-3 or TRBV12-4 and J usage is TRBJ1-2; a weak D match, TRBD1 (6 bases). V lost 4 bases and J 4 bases, leaving 7 bases between the germline ends. This CDR3 has 12 residues. The CDR3 loop is CASSSDSYGYTF. For the CDR3, the DNA is TGTGCCAGCAGTTCGGACAGCTATGGCTACACCTTC.

The sample holds many counts of this clonotype. This chain links TRBV7-2 with TRBJ1-1; D possibly corresponds to TRBD1 (5 bases). The CDR3 extends over 13 amino acids. CDR1 and CDR2 from the germline V gene are SGHTA and FQGNSA. V dropped 5 bases and J dropped 6 bases, with 13 bases sitting between them. The CDR3 coding sequence is TGTGCCAGCAGCCTCCCTGGGGGGGCTGAAGCTTTCTTT. Amino acid sequence: CASSLPGGAEAFF.

The table lists this clonotype with many counts. This chain joins TRBV5-1 and TRBJ2-5; D uncertain. V dropped 1 base and J dropped 3 bases, with 13 bases sitting between them. The germline CDR1 and CDR2 sequences are SGHRS and YFSETQ. CDR3 length: 15 residues. The CDR3 is CASSLQLRSEETQYF. CDR3 DNA: TGCGCCAGCAGCTTGCAGCTACGGTCTGAAGAGACCCAGTACTTC.

This clonotype occurred many times. The chain joins TRBV5-5 to TRBJ2-7; D may be TRBD2 (5 bases). The CDR3 length is 13 residues. Germline-derived CDR1 and CDR2 are SGHKS and YYEKEE (reference sequence). Trimming left V 1 base short and J 2 bases short, with 7 bases between. CDR3 coding DNA: TGTGCCAGCAGCTTGATCGGGGCCTACGAGCAGTACTTC. Encoded protein: CASSLIGAYEQYF.

The chain is built from TRBV5-1 and TRBJ2-5; 9 bases are a match to TRBD2. The CDR3 is 15 residues long. The V segment lost 1 base and the J segment 2 bases; nucleotides outside the gene matches: 3. Looked up from germline, CDR1 is SGHRS and CDR2 is YFSETQ. This CDR3 reads CASSLMLAGQETQYF. The CDR3 DNA sequence: TGCGCCAGCAGCTTGATGCTAGCGGGGCAAGAGACCCAGTACTTC.

Many counts were recorded for this clonotype. This sequence joins TRBV9 and TRBJ2-7; perhaps TRBD2 as D (5 bases). The CDR3 spans 15 residues. The germline CDR1 and CDR2 sequences are SGDLS and YYNGEE. Trimming took 3 bases from V and 3 from J, leaving 16 bases between them. DNA for the CDR3: TGTGCCAGCAGCGGTGGGAGTGGCCGATACTACGAGCAGTACTTC. As protein: CASSGGSGRYYEQYF. The full variable domain, its missing parts supplied by reference TRBV9 and TRBJ2-7, is DSGVTQTPKHLITATGQRVTLRCSPRSGDLSVYWYQQSLDQGLQFLIQYYNGEERAKGNILERFSAQQFPDLHSELNLSSLELGDSALYFCASSGGSGRYYEQYFGPGTRLTVT.

This clonotype has a count of ten or more. The chain employs TRBV5-1 and TRBJ1-5; a weak D match, TRBD1 (5 bases). Germline assignment: CDR1 SGHRS and CDR2 YFSETQ. This CDR3 is 15 amino acids long. V lost 0 bases and J 7 bases, leaving 14 bases between the germline ends. The CDR3 loop is CASSLDQPGGQPQHF. As DNA, the CDR3 is TGCGCCAGCAGCTTGGATCAACCCGGGGGACAGCCCCAGCATTTT.

There are many counts of this clonotype. The rearrangement joins TRBV12-3 or TRBV12-4 to TRBJ2-7; D call uncertain. This CDR3 is 13 amino acids long. The germline V and J ends were trimmed by 3 bases and 1 base, with 7 bases remaining between them. CDR3 DNA: TGTGCCAGCAGTTTGGGGAAGTCCTACGAGCAGTACTTC. Amino acid sequence: CASSLGKSYEQYF.

V is TRBV10-3 and J is TRBJ2-7; D tentatively reads TRBD1 or TRBD2 (6 bases each). V was clipped by 9 bases and J by 3 bases, with 18 bases between them. The germline CDR1 and CDR2 sequences are ENHRY and SYGVKD. The CDR3 loop spans 14 amino acids. The CDR3, as DNA: TGTGCCATTGGGGGGCGCGGAGCCTACTACGAGCAGTACTTC. This sequence encodes CAIGGRGAYYEQYF.

This clonotype occurred many times. The rearrangement uses TRBV12-3 or TRBV12-4 and TRBJ2-7; 10 nucleotides line up with TRBD2. The CDR3 has 15 residues. V dropped 6 bases and J dropped 0; count of bases not matched to a gene: 5. In DNA form, the CDR3 reads TGTGCCAGCAGGGGTAGCGGGAGGTCCTCCTACGAGCAGTACTTC. Translating gives CASRGSGRSSYEQYF.

This clonotype was observed many times. V gene TRBV20-1 combines with J gene TRBJ1-1, with 8 bases that match TRBD1. Germline assignment: CDR1 DFQATT and CDR2 SNEGSKA (reference sequence). This CDR3 spans 17 amino acids. Trimming cost V 0 bases and J 7 bases; bases outside gene matches: 16. CDR3: CSARDEGQAPGDGEAFF. CDR3 nucleotides: TGCAGTGCTAGAGACGAGGGACAGGCTCCCGGGGATGGTGAAGCTTTCTTT.

There are many counts of this clonotype. The genes are TRBV29-1 and TRBJ2-7, with D perhaps TRBD1 (6 bases). Germline CDR1 is SQVTM and CDR2 is ANQGSEA. V was cut by 6 bases and J by 0 bases, with 15 bases left in between. The CDR3 length is 14 residues. For the CDR3, the DNA is TGCAGCGTGGGATTAAGGGGGAGCTCCTACGAGCAGTACTTC. Its protein product is CSVGLRGSSYEQYF.

The sample holds many counts of this clonotype. The chain uses TRBV29-1 and TRBJ2-7; tentatively, D is TRBD2 (6 bases). This CDR3 is built from 10 residues. Looked up from germline, CDR1 is SQVTM and CDR2 is ANQGSEA. The germline V and J ends were trimmed by 5 bases and 5 bases, with 7 bases remaining between them. The DNA of the CDR3 is TGCAGCGTTTGGGGGGACGAGCAGTACTTC. This gives the protein CSVWGDEQYF.